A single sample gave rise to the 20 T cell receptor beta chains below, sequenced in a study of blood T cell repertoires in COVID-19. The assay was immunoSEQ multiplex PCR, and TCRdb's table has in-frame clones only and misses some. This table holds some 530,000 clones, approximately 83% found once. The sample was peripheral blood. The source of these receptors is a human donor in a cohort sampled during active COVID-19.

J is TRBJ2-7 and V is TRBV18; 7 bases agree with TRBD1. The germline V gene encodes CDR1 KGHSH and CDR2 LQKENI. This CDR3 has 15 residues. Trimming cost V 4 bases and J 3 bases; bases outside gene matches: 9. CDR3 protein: CASSLTSDRNYEQYF. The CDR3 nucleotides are TGTGCCAGCTCACTTACCTCGGACAGGAACTACGAGCAGTACTTC.

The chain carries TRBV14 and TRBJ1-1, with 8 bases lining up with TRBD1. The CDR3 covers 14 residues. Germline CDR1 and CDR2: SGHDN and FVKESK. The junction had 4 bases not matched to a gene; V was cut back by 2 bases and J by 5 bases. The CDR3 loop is CASSQIRDRTEAFF. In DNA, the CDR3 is TGTGCCAGCAGCCAAATCCGGGACAGGACTGAAGCTTTCTTT.

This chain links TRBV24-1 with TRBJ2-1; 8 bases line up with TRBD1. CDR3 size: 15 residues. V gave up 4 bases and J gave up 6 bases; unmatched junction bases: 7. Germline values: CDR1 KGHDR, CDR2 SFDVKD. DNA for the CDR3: TGTGCCACCAGTGACAACAAGGACAGGGCCAATGAGCAGTTCTTC. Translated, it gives CATSDNKDRANEQFF.

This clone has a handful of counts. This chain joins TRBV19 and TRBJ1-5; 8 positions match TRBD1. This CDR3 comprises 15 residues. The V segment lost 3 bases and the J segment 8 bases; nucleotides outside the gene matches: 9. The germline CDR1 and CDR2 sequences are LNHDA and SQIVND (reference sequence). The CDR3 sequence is CASSIGPGGLEPQHF. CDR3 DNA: TGTGCCAGTAGTATCGGGCCAGGGGGCTTGGAGCCCCAGCATTTT.

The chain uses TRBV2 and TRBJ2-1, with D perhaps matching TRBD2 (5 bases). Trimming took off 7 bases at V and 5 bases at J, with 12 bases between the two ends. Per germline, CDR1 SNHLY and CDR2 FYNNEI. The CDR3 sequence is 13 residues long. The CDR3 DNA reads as TGTGCCAGCACCTCGAACGGGAACAATGAGCAGTTCTTC. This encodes CASTSNGNNEQFF.

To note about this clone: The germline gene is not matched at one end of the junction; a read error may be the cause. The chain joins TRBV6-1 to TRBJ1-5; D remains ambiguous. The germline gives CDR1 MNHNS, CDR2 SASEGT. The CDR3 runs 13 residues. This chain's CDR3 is CASREGSGQPQHF. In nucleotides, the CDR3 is TGTGCCAGCAGGGAAGGATCGGGTCAGCCCCAGCATTTT.

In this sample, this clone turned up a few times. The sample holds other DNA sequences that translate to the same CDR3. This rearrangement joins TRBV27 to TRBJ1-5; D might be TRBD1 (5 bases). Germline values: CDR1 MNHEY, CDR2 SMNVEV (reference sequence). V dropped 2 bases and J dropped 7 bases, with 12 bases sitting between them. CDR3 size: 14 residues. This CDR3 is CASSLGGVGQPQHF. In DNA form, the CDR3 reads TGTGCCAGCAGTTTAGGAGGGGTCGGCCAGCCCCAGCATTTT.

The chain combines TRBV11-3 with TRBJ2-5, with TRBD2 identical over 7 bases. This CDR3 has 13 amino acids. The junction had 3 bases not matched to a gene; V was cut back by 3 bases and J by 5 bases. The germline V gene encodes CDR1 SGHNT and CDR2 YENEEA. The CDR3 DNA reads TGTGCCAGCAGCTTCCTGGGAGGGGAGACCCAGTACTTC. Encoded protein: CASSFLGGETQYF.

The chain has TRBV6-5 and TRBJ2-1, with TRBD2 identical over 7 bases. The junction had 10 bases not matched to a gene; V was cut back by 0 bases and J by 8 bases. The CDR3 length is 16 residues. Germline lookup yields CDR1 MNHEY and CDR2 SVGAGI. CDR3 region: CASSYSRQRGLDEQFF. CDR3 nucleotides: TGTGCCAGCAGTTACTCGAGGCAGCGGGGACTTGATGAGCAGTTCTTC.

This chain's CDR3 is CASSPGTGHQPQHF. The DNA of the CDR3 is TGTGCCAGCAGCCCCGGGACAGGGCATCAGCCCCAGCATTTT. V is TRBV5-5 and J is TRBJ1-5; 9 bases are a match to TRBD1. This CDR3 comprises 14 residues. Trimming removed 4 bases from V and 5 bases from J; junction bases left unmatched: 4. Per germline, CDR1 SGHKS and CDR2 YYEKEE (reference sequence).

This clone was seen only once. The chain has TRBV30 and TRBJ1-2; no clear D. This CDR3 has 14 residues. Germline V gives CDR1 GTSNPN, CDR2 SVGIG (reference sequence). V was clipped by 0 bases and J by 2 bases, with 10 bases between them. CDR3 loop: CAWSVLPENYGYTF. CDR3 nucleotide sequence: TGTGCCTGGAGTGTACTCCCCGAGAACTATGGCTACACCTTC.

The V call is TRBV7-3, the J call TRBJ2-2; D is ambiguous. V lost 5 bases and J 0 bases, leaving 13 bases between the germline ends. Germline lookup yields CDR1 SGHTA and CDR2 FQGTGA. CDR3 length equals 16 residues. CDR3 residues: CASSPRRLTNTGELFF. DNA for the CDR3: TGTGCCAGCAGCCCCCGAAGACTTACGAACACCGGGGAGCTGTTTTTT.

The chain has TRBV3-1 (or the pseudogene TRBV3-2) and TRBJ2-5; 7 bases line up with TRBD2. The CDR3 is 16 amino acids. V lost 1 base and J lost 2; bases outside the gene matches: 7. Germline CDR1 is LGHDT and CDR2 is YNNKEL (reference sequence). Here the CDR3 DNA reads TGTGCCAGCAGCCAAGGGCCAGCGGGGCTTCAAGAGACCCAGTACTTC. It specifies CASSQGPAGLQETQYF.

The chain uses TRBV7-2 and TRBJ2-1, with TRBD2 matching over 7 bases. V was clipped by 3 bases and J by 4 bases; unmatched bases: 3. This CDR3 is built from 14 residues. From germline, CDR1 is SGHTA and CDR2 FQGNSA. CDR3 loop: CASSFGSGYNEQFF. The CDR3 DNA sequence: TGTGCCAGCAGCTTCGGTAGCGGGTACAATGAGCAGTTCTTC.

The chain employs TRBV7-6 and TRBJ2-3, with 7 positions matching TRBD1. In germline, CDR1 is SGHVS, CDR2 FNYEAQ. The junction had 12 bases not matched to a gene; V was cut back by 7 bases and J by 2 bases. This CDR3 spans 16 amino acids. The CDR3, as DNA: TGTGCCAGCACTCCCTTAACGGGACAGCCCACAGATACGCAGTATTTT. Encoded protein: CASTPLTGQPTDTQYF.

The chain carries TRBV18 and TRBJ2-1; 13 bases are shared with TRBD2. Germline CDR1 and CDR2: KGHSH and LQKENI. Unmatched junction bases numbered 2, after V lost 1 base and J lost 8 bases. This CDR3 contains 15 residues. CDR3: CASSPRTSGGDEQFF. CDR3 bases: TGTGCCAGCTCACCACGGACTAGCGGGGGAGATGAGCAGTTCTTC.

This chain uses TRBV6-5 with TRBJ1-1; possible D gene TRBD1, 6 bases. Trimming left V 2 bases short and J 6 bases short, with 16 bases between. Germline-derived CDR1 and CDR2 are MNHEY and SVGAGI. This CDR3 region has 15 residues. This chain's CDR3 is CASSYGLGAVAEAFF. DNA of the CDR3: TGTGCCAGCAGTTACGGACTGGGGGCCGTCGCTGAAGCTTTCTTT.

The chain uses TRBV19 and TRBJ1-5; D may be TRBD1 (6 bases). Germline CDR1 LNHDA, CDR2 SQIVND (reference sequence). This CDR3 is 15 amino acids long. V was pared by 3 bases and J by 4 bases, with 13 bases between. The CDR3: CASSITLGTNQPQHF. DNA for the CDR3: TGTGCCAGTAGTATTACGTTAGGGACAAATCAGCCCCAGCATTTT.

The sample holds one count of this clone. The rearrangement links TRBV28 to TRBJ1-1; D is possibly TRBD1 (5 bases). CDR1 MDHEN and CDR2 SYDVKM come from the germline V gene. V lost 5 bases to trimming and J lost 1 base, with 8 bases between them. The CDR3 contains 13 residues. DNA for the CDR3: TGTGCCAGCAGTCGACAGCGGAACACTGAAGCTTTCTTT. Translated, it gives CASSRQRNTEAFF.

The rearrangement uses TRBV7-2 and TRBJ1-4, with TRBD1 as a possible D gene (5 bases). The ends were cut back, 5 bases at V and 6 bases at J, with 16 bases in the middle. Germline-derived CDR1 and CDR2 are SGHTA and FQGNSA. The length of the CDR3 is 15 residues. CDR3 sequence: CASSPGRQGYEKLFF. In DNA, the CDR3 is TGTGCCAGCAGCCCCGGGCGGCAGGGTTATGAAAAACTGTTTTTT.